Sequencing of this T cell receptor beta chain was carried out in a study of CD8 T cells in Susac syndrome. Random hexamers were used to reverse transcribe roughly 0.45 to 1 ug of RNA. Amplification of TCR beta CDR3 by immunoSEQ multiplex PCR spanned 54 Vbeta and 13 Jbeta. Via MiXCR, TCRdb re-called the immunoSEQ multiplex PCR reads, giving one row per CDR3 protein. The table includes 130,000 to 150,000 distinct CDR3 sequences, around 94% detected once. CDR1 and CDR2 from the germline V gene are GTSNPN and SVGIG (reference sequence). This CDR3 is built from 16 residues. Trimming removed 1 base at V and 0 bases at J, with 13 bases between.

The V gene is TRBV30, the J gene TRBJ1-5; D gene uncertain. The TCR sequence derives from a human donor in good health. Sequencing used CD4+ T cells from PBMCs. CDR3 amino acids: CAWSARELHSNQPQHF. As DNA, the CDR3 is TGTGCCTGGAGTGCCCGTGAGCTCCATAGCAATCAGCCCCAGCATTTT.